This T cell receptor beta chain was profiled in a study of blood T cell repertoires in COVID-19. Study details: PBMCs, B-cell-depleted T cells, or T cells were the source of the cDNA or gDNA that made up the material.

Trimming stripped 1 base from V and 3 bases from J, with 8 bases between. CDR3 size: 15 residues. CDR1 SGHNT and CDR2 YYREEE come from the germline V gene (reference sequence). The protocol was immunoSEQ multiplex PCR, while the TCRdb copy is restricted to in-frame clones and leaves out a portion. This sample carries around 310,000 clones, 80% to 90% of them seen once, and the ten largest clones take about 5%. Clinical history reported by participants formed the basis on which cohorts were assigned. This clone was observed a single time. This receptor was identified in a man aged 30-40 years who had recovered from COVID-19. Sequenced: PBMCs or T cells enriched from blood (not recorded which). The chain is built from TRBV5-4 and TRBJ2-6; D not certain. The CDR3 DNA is TGTGCCAGCAGCTTGTTTCAGGTTGGGGCCAACGTCCTGACTTTC. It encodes CASSLFQVGANVLTF.